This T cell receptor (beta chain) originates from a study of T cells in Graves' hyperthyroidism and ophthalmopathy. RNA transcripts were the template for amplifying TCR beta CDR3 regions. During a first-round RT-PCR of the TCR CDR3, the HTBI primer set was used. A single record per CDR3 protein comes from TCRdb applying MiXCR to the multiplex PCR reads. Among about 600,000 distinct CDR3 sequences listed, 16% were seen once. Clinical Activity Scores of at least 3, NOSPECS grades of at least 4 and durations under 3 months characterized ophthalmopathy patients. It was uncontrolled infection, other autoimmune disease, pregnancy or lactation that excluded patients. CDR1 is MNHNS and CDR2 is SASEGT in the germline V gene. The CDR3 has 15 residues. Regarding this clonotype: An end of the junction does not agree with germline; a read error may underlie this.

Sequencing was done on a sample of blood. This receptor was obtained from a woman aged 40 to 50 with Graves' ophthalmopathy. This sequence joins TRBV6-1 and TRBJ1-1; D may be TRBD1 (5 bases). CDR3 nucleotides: TGTGCCAGCAGAGAAGTCCAGGGAAAGGGTCCTGAAGCTTTCTTT. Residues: CASREVQGKGPEAFF.